Included here is one T cell receptor (beta chain) sequence, with context. Its antigen remains unknown. The data belong to a study of T cell responses to AZD1222 COVID-19 vaccine. Study results and caveats: At study baseline, merely roughly 6 AZD1222 recipients were seropositive. Within unmutated variant regions lay the reported targets of nearly half of spike-specific TCRs.

The repertoire was sequenced with immunoSEQ multiplex PCR; TCRdb's copy has only in-frame clones and lacks some. The sample comprises about 150,000 clones, about 89% of which are singletons, and about 4% rests with the top ten. The TCR was taken from an adult who received the AZD1222 COVID-19 vaccine. This specimen was peripheral blood, taken 28 days after the second AZD1222 dose.

Here the CDR3 DNA reads TGTGCCAGCAGTCAGGGTGGAGGAGAAGAGACCCAGTACTTC. This sequence encodes CASSQGGGEETQYF. The chain employs TRBV6-4 and TRBJ2-5, with D perhaps given as TRBD1 or TRBD2 (5 bases each). V was shortened by 5 bases and J by 3 bases, with 13 bases between the two germline ends. CDR3 size: 14 residues. In germline, CDR1 is MRHNA, CDR2 SNTAGT.